This T cell receptor (beta chain) was recorded in a study of T cell changes during pregnancy in multiple sclerosis. The method was immunoSEQ multiplex PCR; TCRdb's version includes in-frame clones alone and lacks a portion of them. The data contain fewer than 85,000 clones, approximately 90% of them singletons. The count of this clone is one. CDR1 is MNHNY, CDR2 SVGAGI, per germline (reference sequence). This CDR3 comprises 13 residues. V dropped 6 bases and J dropped 2 bases, with 10 bases sitting between them. The chain links TRBV6-6 to TRBJ1-1, with TRBD1 as a possible D gene (6 bases). Material: peripheral blood, obtained in the first trimester of pregnancy. The origin of this receptor is a female donor in good health, enrolled as a control in a pregnancy study. The CDR3 loop reads CASRQGPNTEAFF. In nucleotides, the CDR3 is TGTGCCAGCAGACAGGGTCCCAACACTGAAGCTTTCTTT.